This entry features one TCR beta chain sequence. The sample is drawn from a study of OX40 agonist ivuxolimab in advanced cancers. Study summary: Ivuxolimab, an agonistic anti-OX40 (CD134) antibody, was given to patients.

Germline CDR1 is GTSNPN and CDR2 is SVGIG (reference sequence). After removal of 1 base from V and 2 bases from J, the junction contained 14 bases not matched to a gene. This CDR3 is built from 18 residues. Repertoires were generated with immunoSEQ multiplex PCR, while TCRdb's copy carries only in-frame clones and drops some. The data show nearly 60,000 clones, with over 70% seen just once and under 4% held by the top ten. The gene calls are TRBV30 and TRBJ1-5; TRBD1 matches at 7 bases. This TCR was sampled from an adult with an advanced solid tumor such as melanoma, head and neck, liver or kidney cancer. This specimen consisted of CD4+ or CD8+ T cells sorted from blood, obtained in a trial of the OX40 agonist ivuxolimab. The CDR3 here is CAWSAPVPWDSGNQPQHF. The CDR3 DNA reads TGTGCCTGGAGTGCACCCGTCCCCTGGGACAGTGGCAATCAGCCCCAGCATTTT.